The 13 T cell receptor beta chains below come from one sample, sequenced in a study of blood T cell repertoires in COVID-19. Clones were sequenced by immunoSEQ multiplex PCR, and TCRdb holds only the in-frame ones, with some missing. The sample consists of roughly 80,000 clones, roughly 86% of them appearing once. Sample: peripheral blood. These receptors were obtained from a woman aged 55-70 years with acute or convalescent COVID-19.

This sequence joins TRBV28 and TRBJ1-1, with 7 positions matching TRBD1. V shed 5 bases and J 6 bases; nucleotides not matched to a gene: 12. This CDR3 comprises 15 residues. Germline V CDR1 and CDR2: MDHEN, SYDVKM. The CDR3 is CASSRPGQRLAEAFF. The CDR3 DNA follows: TGTGCCAGCAGTAGACCGGGACAGCGCCTCGCTGAAGCTTTCTTT.

The V and J genes are TRBV18 and TRBJ1-1; D remains ambiguous. V was trimmed by 3 bases and J by 7 bases, leaving 21 bases between them. CDR1 and CDR2 (germline): KGHSH, LQKENI. There are 16 residues in the CDR3. The CDR3 DNA reads TGTGCCAGCTCACCGGGCCGGATGGGTGAACAAGGTGAAGCTTTCTTT. Amino acid sequence: CASSPGRMGEQGEAFF.

The chain joins TRBV6-2 or TRBV6-3 to TRBJ1-5; D gene ambiguous. V was shortened by 0 bases and J by 4 bases, with 7 bases between the two germline ends. The germline V gene encodes CDR1 MNHEY and CDR2 SVGEGT. The CDR3 is 14 residues long. The DNA for the CDR3 is TGTGCCAGCAGTTACTCGAGTCCAAATCAGCCCCAGCATTTT. Amino acids: CASSYSSPNQPQHF.

This clone has only one observation. The chain combines TRBV7-2 with TRBJ1-5; no clear D. This CDR3 spans 14 amino acids. Germline CDR1 reads SGHTA; CDR2 reads FQGNSA. V gave up 0 bases and J gave up 4 bases, with 7 bases separating them. The CDR3: CASSLATGNQPQHF. Here the CDR3 DNA reads TGTGCCAGCAGCTTAGCGACGGGGAATCAGCCCCAGCATTTT.

There are a few counts of this clone. This sequence joins TRBV2 and TRBJ1-2; 7 bases are a match to TRBD1. CDR3 size: 14 residues. Trimming removed 6 bases from V and 4 bases from J; junction bases left unmatched: 8. Germline V lookup: CDR1 SNHLY, CDR2 FYNNEI. CDR3 sequence: CASRGDSPGYGYTF. CDR3 DNA: TGTGCCAGCAGAGGGGACAGCCCAGGCTATGGCTACACCTTC.

The chain combines TRBV6-2 or TRBV6-3 with TRBJ2-2; 16 positions match TRBD2. From germline, CDR1 is MNHEY and CDR2 SVGEGT. The V gene end was trimmed by 2 bases and the J gene end by 6 bases; junction bases not matched to a gene: 12. The CDR3 extends over 20 amino acids. The CDR3 protein is CASSYTPGTSGRVISGELFF. For the CDR3, the DNA is TGTGCCAGCAGTTACACGCCGGGGACTAGCGGGAGGGTAATCTCCGGGGAGCTGTTTTTT.

The gene calls are TRBV7-2 and TRBJ2-7, with 10 bases fitting TRBD1. Trimming at V came to 6 bases and at J to 3 bases, leaving 8 bases not matched to a gene. Germline-derived CDR1 and CDR2 are SGHTA and FQGNSA. This CDR3 is 15 amino acids long. Here the CDR3 DNA reads TGTGCCAGCAGTACCGGGACAGGGGAGTTCTACGAGCAGTACTTC. Encoded protein: CASSTGTGEFYEQYF.

This clone was observed a single time. J is TRBJ2-5 and V is TRBV5-6, with 7 nucleotides matching TRBD1. Unmatched junction bases numbered 5, after V lost 4 bases and J lost 5 bases. The CDR3 runs to 13 residues. Germline CDR1 reads SGHDT; CDR2 reads YYEEEE. The CDR3 protein is CASSPTGIETQYF. The CDR3 coding sequence is TGTGCCAGCAGCCCGACAGGGATTGAGACCCAGTACTTC.

This rearrangement joins TRBV18 to TRBJ1-1; TRBD1 might be the D (6 bases). The germline gives CDR1 KGHSH, CDR2 LQKENI. Deletions cut 2 bases from V and 2 bases from J, with 12 bases between. There are 15 residues in the CDR3. The CDR3 sequence: CASSPSTGDNTEAFF. DNA for the CDR3: TGTGCCAGCTCACCATCGACAGGCGATAACACTGAAGCTTTCTTT. The full variable domain, rest sourced from reference TRBV18 and TRBJ1-1, is NAGVMQNPRHLVRRRGQEARLRCSPMKGHSHVYWYRQLPEEGLKFMVYLQKENIIDESGMPKERFSAEFPKEGPSILRIQQVVRGDSAAYFCASSPSTGDNTEAFFGQGTRLTVV.

The V and J genes are TRBV28 and TRBJ2-7, with 10 nucleotides matching TRBD2. The CDR3 consists of 15 residues. Germline V gene sequence: CDR1 MDHEN, CDR2 SYDVKM. With V trimmed by 8 bases and J by 0 bases, 7 bases remained unmatched. For the CDR3, the DNA is TGTGCCAGCTCCCTAGCGGGAGAGGGCTCCTACGAGCAGTACTTC. It translates to CASSLAGEGSYEQYF. Full variable domain (outside the CDR3, taken from reference TRBV28 and TRBJ2-7): DVKVTQSSRYLVKRTGEKVFLECVQDMDHENMFWYRQDPGLGLRLIYFSYDVKMKEKGDIPEGYSVSREKKERFSLILESASTNQTSMYLCASSLAGEGSYEQYFGPGTRLTVT.

The chain combines TRBV6-2 or TRBV6-3 with TRBJ2-1, with TRBD2 matching over 9 bases. The CDR3 contains 12 residues. With V trimmed by 5 bases and J by 9 bases, 2 bases remained unmatched. CDR1 is MNHEY, CDR2 SVGEGT, per germline. CDR3 sequence (DNA): TGTGCCAGCAGTGAGACTAGCGGTGAGCAGTTCTTC. It specifies CASSETSGEQFF.

For the CDR3, the DNA is TGTGCCAGCAGCTTGGCGGGGCGGCAAGATACGCAGTATTTT. Encoded protein: CASSLAGRQDTQYF. The chain links TRBV11-3 to TRBJ2-3, with D possibly matching TRBD2 (6 bases). Germline V gene lookup returns CDR1 SGHNT and CDR2 YENEEA. The V and J ends lost 3 bases and 5 bases respectively, with 12 bases between them. This CDR3 is built from 14 residues.

The CDR3 loop reads CSASGDRGHPGEERQYF. The DNA of the CDR3 is TGCAGTGCTAGTGGGGACAGGGGACACCCGGGGGAGGAACGGCAGTACTTC. This chain connects TRBV20-1 to TRBJ2-7; the match to TRBD1 covers 10 bases. V lost 3 bases, J lost 9 bases, and 20 bases stayed unmatched. CDR1 and CDR2 from the germline V gene are DFQATT and SNEGSKA (reference sequence). The CDR3 runs to 17 residues.